Listed below are T cell receptor beta chains from one sample, sequenced in a study of control samples from healthy donors and cancer patients. Produced via immunoSEQ multiplex PCR; TCRdb's table is partial and in-frame only. The profile shows around 200,000 clones, roughly 94% of them singletons. Sequenced: blood. These receptors were obtained from a man between 45 and 60 years old in good health. CDR3s include the opening cysteine and the closing phenylalanine or tryptophan. A D gene is named only where the DNA matches it firmly. Rows give clone size only sometimes, using once, few, many, or a class for an expanded clone.

CDR3 | DNA | J | D | size | V
CASNGQVAEKLFF | TGTGCCAGCAATGGGCAGGTTGCTGAAAAACTGTTTTTT | TRBJ1-4 | . | . | TRBV6-5
CASSPLSGDYNEQFF | TGTGCCAGCTCACCACTTTCAGGGGACTACAATGAGCAGTTCTTC | TRBJ2-1 | . | . | TRBV18
CASRASGANVLTF | TGCGCCAGCAGGGCCTCTGGGGCCAACGTCCTGACTTTC | TRBJ2-6 | . | once | TRBV5-1
CASSSLGVVEAFF | TGTGCCAGCAGCAGTTTAGGGGTTGTCGAAGCTTTCTTT | TRBJ1-1 | . | . | TRBV7-8
CASSRGTEAFF | TGTGCCAGCAGTAGGGGCACTGAAGCTTTCTTT | TRBJ1-1 | . | . | TRBV6-5
CASSFSTDTGELFF | TGTGCCAGCAGCTTCTCGACAGACACCGGGGAGCTGTTTTTT | TRBJ2-2 | . | . | TRBV7-2
CASSVTGIRGYTF | TGCGCCAGCAGCGTCACAGGGATCCGTGGCTACACCTTC | TRBJ1-2 | . | once | TRBV5-1
CASSQDRGNEKLFF | TGTGCCAGCAGCCAAGATCGGGGTAATGAAAAACTGTTTTTT | TRBJ1-4 | . | . | TRBV3-1/TRBV3-2
CASSRTDVGSPLHF | TGTGCCAGCAGTCGAACGGACGTCGGATCACCCCTCCACTTT | TRBJ1-6 | . | . | TRBV7-3
CASSPNRRATDTQYF | TGTGCCAGTAGCCCGAACAGGAGGGCCACAGATACGCAGTATTTT | TRBJ2-3 | . | . | TRBV19
CASSLFGNQPQHF | TGTGCCAGCAGTTTGTTTGGCAATCAGCCCCAGCATTTT | TRBJ1-5 | . | . | TRBV12-3/TRBV12-4
CASSIGGRASGANVLTF | TGTGCCAGTAGTATAGGGGGACGGGCTTCTGGGGCCAACGTCCTGACTTTC | TRBJ2-6 | . | once | TRBV19
CASSLARDKGYGYTF | TGTGCCAGCAGCTTAGCCAGGGATAAGGGCTATGGCTACACCTTC | TRBJ1-2 | . | . | TRBV7-9
CASSQRIGQGVVGGELFF | TGTGCCAGCAGCCAAAGGATAGGACAGGGCGTAGTTGGCGGGGAGCTGTTTTTT | TRBJ2-2 | TRBD1 | . | TRBV4-2
CAISGTGAEQYF | TGTGCCATCAGTGGGACAGGGGCCGAGCAGTACTTC | TRBJ2-7 | TRBD1 | . | TRBV10-3
CASSLSGGGEAFF | TGTGCCAGCAGCCTTTCAGGGGGCGGTGAAGCTTTCTTT | TRBJ1-1 | TRBD1 | . | TRBV13
CASTIRVDTEAFF | TGTGCCAGTACCATCAGGGTTGACACTGAAGCTTTCTTT | TRBJ1-1 | . | . | TRBV19
CASTIGGFDTEAFF | TGTGCCAGCACTATAGGGGGATTCGACACTGAAGCTTTCTTT | TRBJ1-1 | . | few | TRBV28
CASSLGHATYEQYF | TGCGCCAGCAGCTTGGGACACGCGACCTACGAGCAGTACTTC | TRBJ2-7 | . | . | TRBV5-1
CASSSGQNSYEQYF | TGTGCCAGCAGCTCGGGACAAAACTCCTACGAGCAGTACTTC | TRBJ2-7 | . | . | TRBV5-6
CASGLLAGVEDEQFF | TGCGCCAGCGGGTTACTAGCGGGGGTGGAAGATGAGCAGTTCTTC | TRBJ2-1 | TRBD2 | . | TRBV5-1
CASSYYPGHIYGYTF | TGTGCCAGCAGTTACTACCCGGGACACATCTATGGCTACACCTTC | TRBJ1-2 | . | . | TRBV6-5
CASSQERTGYQPQHF | TGCGCCAGCAGCCAAGAGAGGACAGGCTATCAGCCCCAGCATTTT | TRBJ1-5 | TRBD1 | . | TRBV4-1
CASSYTTGLSLGYTF | TGTGCCAGCAGTTATACCACAGGTTTGTCTCTCGGCTACACCTTC | TRBJ1-2 | . | . | TRBV28
CASSLGTGDQPQHF | TGTGCCAGTAGTCTCGGGACAGGGGATCAGCCCCAGCATTTT | TRBJ1-5 | TRBD1 | . | TRBV19
CASSRIRDLSTTNYGYTF | TGTGCCAGCAGTCGGATCCGGGACCTATCCACCACTAACTATGGCTACACCTTC | TRBJ1-2 | . | . | TRBV6-6
CASSLMQGVSNTGELFF | TGTGCCAGCAGCCTTATGCAAGGAGTTTCGAACACCGGGGAGCTGTTTTTT | TRBJ2-2 | . | . | TRBV28
CASSLGTGRDEQFF | TGCGCCAGCAGCCTGGGGACAGGGAGGGATGAGCAGTTCTTC | TRBJ2-1 | TRBD1 | . | TRBV5-1
CASSLRDSSYEQYF | TGTGCCAGCAGCCTTAGGGACAGCTCCTACGAGCAGTACTTC | TRBJ2-7 | TRBD1 | . | TRBV3-1/TRBV3-2
CASSYLPGLGNTIYF | TGTGCCAGCAGTTACCTTCCAGGGCTGGGAAACACCATATATTTT | TRBJ1-3 | . | . | TRBV2
CATSRGGTNTDTQYF | TGTGCCACCAGCAGGGGGGGCACCAACACAGATACGCAGTATTTT | TRBJ2-3 | . | . | TRBV15
CASSKGRGFNTEAFF | TGTGCCAGCAGCAAAGGGAGGGGCTTTAACACTGAAGCTTTCTTT | TRBJ1-1 | . | once | TRBV21-1
CASSTPRGDNSPLHF | TGTGCCAGCAGCACCCCACGCGGGGATAATTCACCCCTCCACTTT | TRBJ1-6 | . | once | TRBV5-4
CASEGGGTEAFF | TGTGCCAGCGAGGGGGGGGGCACTGAAGCTTTCTTT | TRBJ1-1 | . | . | TRBV19
CASSQAGTVGTEAFF | TGTGCCAGCAGCCAAGCCGGGACAGTAGGGACTGAAGCTTTCTTT | TRBJ1-1 | TRBD1 | . | TRBV14
CASSLVVTANTGELFF | TGCGCCAGCAGCTTGGTGGTGACAGCGAACACCGGGGAGCTGTTTTTT | TRBJ2-2 | . | few | TRBV5-1
CASSFSAAQETQYF | TGCGCCAGCAGTTTCTCGGCAGCTCAAGAGACCCAGTACTTC | TRBJ2-5 | . | . | TRBV5-1
CASNRNVGVGANVLTF | TGTGCCAGTAATCGCAATGTGGGTGTAGGGGCCAACGTCCTGACTTTC | TRBJ2-6 | . | . | TRBV19
CASSLGHVGEKLFF | TGTGCCAGCAGCTTAGGGCACGTGGGTGAAAAACTGTTTTTT | TRBJ1-4 | . | . | TRBV7-2
CASSPGTGFRNQPQHF | TGTGCCAGTAGTCCGGGGACAGGGTTTCGCAATCAGCCCCAGCATTTT | TRBJ1-5 | TRBD1 | . | TRBV19
CASRKQGMNTEAFF | TGTGCCAGCAGAAAACAGGGGATGAACACTGAAGCTTTCTTT | TRBJ1-1 | TRBD1 | few | TRBV6-5
CASSVGTGTEETQYF | TGTGCCAGCAGCGTTGGGACAGGAACTGAAGAGACCCAGTACTTC | TRBJ2-5 | TRBD1 | . | TRBV9
CSVLVPGVGGYTF | TGCAGCGTCCTAGTACCGGGGGTCGGTGGCTACACCTTC | TRBJ1-2 | . | . | TRBV29-1
CASRPGRAEAFF | TGTGCCAGCAGACCAGGACGGGCTGAAGCTTTCTTT | TRBJ1-1 | . | . | TRBV2
CASSNRDSYEQYF | TGTGCCAGCAGCAACAGGGACTCCTACGAGCAGTACTTC | TRBJ2-7 | . | once | TRBV3-1/TRBV3-2
CASSLRAPDYGYTF | TGTGCCAGCAGTTTGAGGGCCCCGGACTATGGCTACACCTTC | TRBJ1-2 | . | . | TRBV28
CASSQGVTNTEAFF | TGCGCCAGCAGCCAAGGGGTCACGAACACTGAAGCTTTCTTT | TRBJ1-1 | . | . | TRBV4-1
CASSQGNPRAGNTIYF | TGTGCCAGCAGCCAGGGAAATCCGAGGGCTGGAAACACCATATATTTT | TRBJ1-3 | . | once | TRBV3-1/TRBV3-2
CASSLLSGDSGNTIYF | TGTGCCAGCAGCTTACTAAGCGGGGACTCTGGAAACACCATATATTTT | TRBJ1-3 | . | once | TRBV11-1
CASSLEANTEAFF | TGTGCCAGCAGCTTAGAAGCGAACACTGAAGCTTTCTTT | TRBJ1-1 | . | . | TRBV7-9
CASSLGATNEKLFF | TGTGCCAGCAGTTTAGGGGCAACTAATGAAAAACTGTTTTTT | TRBJ1-4 | . | . | TRBV28
CASRWEDRGESTDTQYF | TGTGCAAGTCGGTGGGAAGACAGGGGGGAGAGCACAGATACGCAGTATTTT | TRBJ2-3 | . | . | TRBV12-2
CASSGTGINVLTF | TGTGCCAGCTCCGGGACAGGGATCAACGTCCTGACTTTC | TRBJ2-6 | TRBD1 | . | TRBV18
CASSQDRGTDISPLHF | TGCGCCAGCAGCCAAGATCGAGGTACAGACATTTCACCCCTCCACTTT | TRBJ1-6 | . | . | TRBV4-1
CATSDSQGKREAFF | TGTGCCACCAGTGATTCACAGGGTAAAAGGGAAGCTTTCTTT | TRBJ1-1 | . | . | TRBV24-1